The T cell receptor (beta chain) described here comes from a study of shared clonotypes between healthy human individuals. The germline gives CDR1 SGHTA, CDR2 FQGNSA. CDR3 size: 18 residues. Trimming removed 5 bases from V and 0 bases from J; junction bases left unmatched: 11. It was around 180 ng DNA, 33,000 or so T cell genomes, that sorted-subset replicate PCRs used. Libraries were prepared by immunoSEQ multiplex PCR; TCRdb keeps only in-frame clonotypes and omits some of them. The sample holds 850,000 to 1,200,000 clones, roughly 80% seen once. The sequencing input was memory CD4+ T cells sorted from blood. Subset meaning: CD45RA-negative fraction. The receptor was isolated from a young man in good health. This chain connects TRBV7-2 to TRBJ2-7; 12 bases fit TRBD2. The chain's CDR3 is CASSPGQLAGGSSYEQYF. As DNA, the CDR3 is TGTGCCAGCAGCCCGGGGCAACTAGCGGGAGGCAGCTCCTACGAGCAGTACTTC.